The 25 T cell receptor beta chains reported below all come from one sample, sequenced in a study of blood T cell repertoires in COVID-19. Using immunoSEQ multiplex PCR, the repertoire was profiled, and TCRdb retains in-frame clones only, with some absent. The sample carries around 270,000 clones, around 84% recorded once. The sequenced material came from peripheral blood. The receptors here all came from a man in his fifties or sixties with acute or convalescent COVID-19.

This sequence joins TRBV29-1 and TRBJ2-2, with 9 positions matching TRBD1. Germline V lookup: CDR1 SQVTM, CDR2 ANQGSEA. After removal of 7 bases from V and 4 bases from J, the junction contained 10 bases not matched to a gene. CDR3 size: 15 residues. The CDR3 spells CSAYPDRGGTGELFF. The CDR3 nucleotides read TGCAGCGCCTACCCCGACAGGGGGGGCACCGGGGAGCTGTTTTTT.

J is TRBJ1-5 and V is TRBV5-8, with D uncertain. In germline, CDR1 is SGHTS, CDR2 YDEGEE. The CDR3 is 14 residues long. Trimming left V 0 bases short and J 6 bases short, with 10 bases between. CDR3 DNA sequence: TGTGCCAGCAGCTTGGCTTCAGGTACTCAGCCCCAGCATTTT. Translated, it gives CASSLASGTQPQHF.

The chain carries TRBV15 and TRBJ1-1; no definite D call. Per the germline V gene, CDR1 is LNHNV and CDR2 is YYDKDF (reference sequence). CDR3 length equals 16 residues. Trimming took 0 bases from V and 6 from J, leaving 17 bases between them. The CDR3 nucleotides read TGTGCCACCAGCAGAGATCGGCGCGGGCTGGGATCTGAAGCTTTCTTT. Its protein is CATSRDRRGLGSEAFF.

The CDR3 reads CASSSRGTGRGSGANVLTF. CDR3 DNA sequence: TGTGCCAGCAGCTCACGCGGGACAGGGCGCGGGTCTGGGGCCAACGTCCTGACTTTC. This chain links TRBV3-1 (or the pseudogene TRBV3-2) with TRBJ2-6, with 9 bases fitting TRBD1. Germline V gives CDR1 LGHDT, CDR2 YNNKEL (reference sequence). The trim removed 5 bases at V and 1 base at J, leaving 12 bases unmatched. The CDR3 consists of 19 residues.

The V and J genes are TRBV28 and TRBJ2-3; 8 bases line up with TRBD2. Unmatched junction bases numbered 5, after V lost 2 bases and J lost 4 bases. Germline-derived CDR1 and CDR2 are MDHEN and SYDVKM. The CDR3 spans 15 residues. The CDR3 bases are TGTGCCAGCAGTTTAGCCGGGGGGGCCGCAGATACGCAGTATTTT. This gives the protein CASSLAGGAADTQYF.

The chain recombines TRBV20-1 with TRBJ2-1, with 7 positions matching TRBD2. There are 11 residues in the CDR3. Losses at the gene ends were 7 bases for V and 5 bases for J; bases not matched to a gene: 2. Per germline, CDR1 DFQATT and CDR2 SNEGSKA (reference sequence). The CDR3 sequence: CSGAGNNEQFF. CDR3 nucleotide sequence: TGCAGTGGAGCGGGAAACAATGAGCAGTTCTTC.

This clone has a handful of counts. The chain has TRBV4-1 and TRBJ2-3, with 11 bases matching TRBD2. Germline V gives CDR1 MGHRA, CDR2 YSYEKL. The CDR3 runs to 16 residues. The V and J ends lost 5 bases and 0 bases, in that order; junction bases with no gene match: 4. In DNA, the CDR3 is TGCGCCAGCAGCTCGACTAGCGGGGTGAGCACAGATACGCAGTATTTT. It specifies CASSSTSGVSTDTQYF.

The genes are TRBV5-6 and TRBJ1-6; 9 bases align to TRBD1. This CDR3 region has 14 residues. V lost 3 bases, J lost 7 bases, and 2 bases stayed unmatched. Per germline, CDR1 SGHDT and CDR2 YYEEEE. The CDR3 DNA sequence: TGTGCCAGCAGCTCTACAGGGGGCAATTCACCCCTCCACTTT. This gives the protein CASSSTGGNSPLHF.

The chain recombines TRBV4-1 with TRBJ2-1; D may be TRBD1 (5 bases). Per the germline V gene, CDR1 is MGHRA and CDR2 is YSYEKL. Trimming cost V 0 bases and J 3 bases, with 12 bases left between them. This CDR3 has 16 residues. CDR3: CASSQDPPTVYNEQFF. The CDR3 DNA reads TGCGCCAGCAGCCAAGATCCCCCGACAGTCTACAATGAGCAGTTCTTC.

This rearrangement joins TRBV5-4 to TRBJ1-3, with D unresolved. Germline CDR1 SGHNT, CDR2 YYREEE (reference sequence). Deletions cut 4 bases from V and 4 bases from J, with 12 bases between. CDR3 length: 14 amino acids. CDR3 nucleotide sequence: TGTGCCAGCAGCCCCACAGTAGACGGAAACACCATATATTTT. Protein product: CASSPTVDGNTIYF. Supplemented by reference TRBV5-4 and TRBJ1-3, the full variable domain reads ETGVTQSPTHLIKTRGQQVTLRCSSQSGHNTVSWYQQALGQGPQFIFQYYREEENGRGNFPPRFSGLQFPNYSSELNVNALELDDSALYLCASSPTVDGNTIYFGEGSWLTVV.

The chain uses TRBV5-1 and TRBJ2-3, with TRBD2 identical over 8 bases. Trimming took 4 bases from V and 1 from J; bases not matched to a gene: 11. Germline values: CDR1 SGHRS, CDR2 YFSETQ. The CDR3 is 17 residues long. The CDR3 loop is CASSPRLAWDRTDTQYF. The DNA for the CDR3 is TGCGCCAGCAGCCCGAGACTAGCGTGGGATCGCACAGATACGCAGTATTTT.

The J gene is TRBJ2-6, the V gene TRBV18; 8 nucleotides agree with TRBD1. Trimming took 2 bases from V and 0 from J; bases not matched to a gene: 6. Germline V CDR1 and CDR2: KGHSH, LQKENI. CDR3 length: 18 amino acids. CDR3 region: CASSPGSGGSSGANVLTF. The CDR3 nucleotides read TGTGCCAGCTCACCAGGGTCAGGGGGCAGCTCTGGGGCCAACGTCCTGACTTTC.

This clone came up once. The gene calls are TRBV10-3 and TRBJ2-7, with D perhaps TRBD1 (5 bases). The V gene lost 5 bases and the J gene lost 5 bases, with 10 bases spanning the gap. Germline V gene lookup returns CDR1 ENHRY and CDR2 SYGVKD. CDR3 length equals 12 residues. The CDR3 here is CAISPTGNEQYF. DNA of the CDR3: TGTGCCATCAGTCCAACAGGCAACGAGCAGTACTTC.

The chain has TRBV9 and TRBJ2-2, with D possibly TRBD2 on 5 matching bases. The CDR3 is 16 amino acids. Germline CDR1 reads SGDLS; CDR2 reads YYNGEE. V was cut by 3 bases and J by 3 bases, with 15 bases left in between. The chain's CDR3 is CASSGRVATYTGELFF. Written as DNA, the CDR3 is TGTGCCAGCAGCGGTCGGGTAGCGACTTACACCGGGGAGCTGTTTTTT.

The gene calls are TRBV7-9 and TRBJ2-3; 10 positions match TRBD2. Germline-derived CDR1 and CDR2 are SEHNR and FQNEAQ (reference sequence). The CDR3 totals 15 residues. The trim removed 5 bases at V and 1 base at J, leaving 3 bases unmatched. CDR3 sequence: CASSAGTSGTDTQYF. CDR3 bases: TGTGCCAGCAGCGCCGGGACTAGCGGCACAGATACGCAGTATTTT.

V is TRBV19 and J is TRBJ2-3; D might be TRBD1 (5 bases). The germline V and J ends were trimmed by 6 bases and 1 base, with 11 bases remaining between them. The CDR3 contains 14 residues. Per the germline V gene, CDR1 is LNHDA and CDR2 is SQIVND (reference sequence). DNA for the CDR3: TGTGCCAGTAGAAGGGGATCTGGCACAGATACGCAGTATTTT. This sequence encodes CASRRGSGTDTQYF.

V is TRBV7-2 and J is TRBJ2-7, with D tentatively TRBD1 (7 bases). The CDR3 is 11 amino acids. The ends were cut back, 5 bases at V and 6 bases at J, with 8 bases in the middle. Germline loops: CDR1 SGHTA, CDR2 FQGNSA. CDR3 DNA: TGTGCCAGCAGCCAGGGGGGCGAGCAGTACTTC. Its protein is CASSQGGEQYF.

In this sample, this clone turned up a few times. The CDR3 sequence is CSAVAVGHYGYTF. In DNA, the CDR3 is TGCAGCGCCGTGGCGGTGGGGCACTATGGCTACACCTTC. V usage is TRBV29-1 and J usage is TRBJ1-2, with D possibly TRBD1 on 5 matching bases. The length of the CDR3 is 13 residues. The germline CDR1 and CDR2 sequences are SQVTM and ANQGSEA. The V and J ends lost 7 bases and 3 bases respectively, with 15 bases between them.

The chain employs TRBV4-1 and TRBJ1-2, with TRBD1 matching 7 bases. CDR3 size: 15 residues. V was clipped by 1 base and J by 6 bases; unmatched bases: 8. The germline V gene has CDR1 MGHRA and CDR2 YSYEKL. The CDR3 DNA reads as TGCGCCAGCAGCCAAGTCGGCAGGGGGACCGATGGCTACACCTTC. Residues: CASSQVGRGTDGYTF.

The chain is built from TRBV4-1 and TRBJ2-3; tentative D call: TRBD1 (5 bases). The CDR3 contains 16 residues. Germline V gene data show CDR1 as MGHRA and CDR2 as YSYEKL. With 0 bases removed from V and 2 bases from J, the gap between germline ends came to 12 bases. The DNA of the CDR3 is TGCGCCAGCAGCCAAGAATCCAGGGTCCACACAGATACGCAGTATTTT. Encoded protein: CASSQESRVHTDTQYF.

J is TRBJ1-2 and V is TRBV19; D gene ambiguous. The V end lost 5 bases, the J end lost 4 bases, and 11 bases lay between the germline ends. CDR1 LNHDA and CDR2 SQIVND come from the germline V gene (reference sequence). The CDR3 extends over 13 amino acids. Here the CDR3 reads CASSEALRYGYTF. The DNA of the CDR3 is TGTGCCAGTAGTGAGGCCCTCCGCTATGGCTACACCTTC.

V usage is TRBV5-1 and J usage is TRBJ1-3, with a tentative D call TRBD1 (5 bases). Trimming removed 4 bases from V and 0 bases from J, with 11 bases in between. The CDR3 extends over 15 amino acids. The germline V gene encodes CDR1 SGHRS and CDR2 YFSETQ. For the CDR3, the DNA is TGCGCCAGCAGCCAAGGGGTCATCTCTGGAAACACCATATATTTT. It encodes CASSQGVISGNTIYF.

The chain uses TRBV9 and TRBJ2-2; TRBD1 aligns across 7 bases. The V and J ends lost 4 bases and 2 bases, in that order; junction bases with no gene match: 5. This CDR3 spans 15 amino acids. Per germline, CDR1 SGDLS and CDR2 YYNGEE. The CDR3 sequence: CASSPRDRNTGELFF. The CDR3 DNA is TGTGCCAGCAGCCCCCGGGACAGAAACACCGGGGAGCTGTTTTTT.

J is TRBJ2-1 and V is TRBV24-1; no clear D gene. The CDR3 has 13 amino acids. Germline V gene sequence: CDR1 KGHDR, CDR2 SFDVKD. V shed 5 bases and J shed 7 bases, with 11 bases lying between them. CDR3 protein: CATSAAAGNEQFF. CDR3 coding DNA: TGTGCCACCAGTGCAGCAGCCGGGAATGAGCAGTTCTTC.

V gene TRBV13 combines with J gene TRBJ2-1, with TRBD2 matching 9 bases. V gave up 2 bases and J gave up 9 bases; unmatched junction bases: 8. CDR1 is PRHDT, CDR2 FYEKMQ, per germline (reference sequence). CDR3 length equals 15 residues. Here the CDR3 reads CASSLRGRAGSEQFF. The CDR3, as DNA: TGTGCCAGCAGCTTACGCGGGAGGGCTGGGAGTGAGCAGTTCTTC.